Below are 25 T cell receptor beta chains sequenced from a single sample in a study of T cell clonotyping in hematopoietic cell transplantation. Repertoires were generated with immunoSEQ multiplex PCR, while TCRdb's copy carries only in-frame clones and drops some. The data contain about 15,000 clones, 71% of them singletons. The sequenced material came from peripheral blood mononuclear cells. These TCRs come from a woman aged 60-75 years in good health. Some clones in this sample may be carry-over from other donors' samples.

In nucleotides, the CDR3 is TGTGCCAGCAGCGTAGGTACAGGGGGTCGGACAGATACGCAGTATTTT. Translation gives CASSVGTGGRTDTQYF. V is TRBV9 and J is TRBJ2-3; 8 bases match TRBD1. The V segment lost 0 bases and the J segment 3 bases; nucleotides outside the gene matches: 6. Germline loops: CDR1 SGDLS, CDR2 YYNGEE. The CDR3 is 16 residues long.

In this sample, this clone turned up a few times. This chain links TRBV4-1 with TRBJ2-3; no clear D gene. Deletions cut 5 bases from V and 5 bases from J, with 14 bases between. Germline V CDR1 and CDR2: MGHRA, YSYEKL. The CDR3 totals 14 residues. CDR3 DNA sequence: TGCGCCAGCAGCTCGGTAACAGCTCAAGATACGCAGTATTTT. Protein sequence: CASSSVTAQDTQYF.

The CDR3 loop is CATSRDRGGTRAETQYF. The CDR3 bases are TGTGCCACCAGCAGAGATAGAGGAGGGACTAGAGCTGAAACGCAGTATTTT. The chain couples TRBV15 to TRBJ2-3, with 8 bases aligning to TRBD2. Germline V gives CDR1 LNHNV, CDR2 YYDKDF (reference sequence). The V gene end was trimmed by 0 bases and the J gene end by 9 bases; junction bases not matched to a gene: 14. CDR3 length: 17 residues.

The genes are TRBV20-1 and TRBJ2-7; no clear D gene. V gave up 7 bases and J gave up 6 bases, with 13 bases separating them. Germline CDR1 reads DFQATT; CDR2 reads SNEGSKA (reference sequence). The CDR3 loop spans 11 amino acids. The CDR3 coding sequence is TGCAGTGTTCGCCCCGGTATCGAGCAGTACTTC. Translating it yields CSVRPGIEQYF.

By sample fraction, this clone is medium-sized. The chain uses TRBV11-1 and TRBJ1-1; possible D gene TRBD1, 5 bases. The ends were cut back, 11 bases at V and 2 bases at J, with 12 bases in the middle. Germline CDR1 is SGHAT and CDR2 is FQDESV (reference sequence). CDR3 length: 12 residues. The CDR3 spells CARGWGNTEAFF. The CDR3 DNA reads as TGTGCCCGGGGGTGGGGAAACACTGAAGCTTTCTTT.

The CDR3 sequence is CASSVDSRPNTIYF. For the CDR3, the DNA is TGTGCCAGCAGCGTAGATTCCCGCCCCAACACCATATATTTT. This chain connects TRBV9 to TRBJ1-3; no clear D gene. Trimming removed 0 bases at V and 7 bases at J, with 11 bases between. From germline, CDR1 is SGDLS and CDR2 YYNGEE. There are 14 residues in the CDR3.

CDR3 in DNA: TGTGCCAGCAGTTTACGCCCGGGAGAGACCCAGTACTTC. This encodes CASSLRPGETQYF. The J gene is TRBJ2-5, the V gene TRBV28; no clear D gene. This CDR3 contains 13 residues. Per germline, CDR1 MDHEN and CDR2 SYDVKM. V was trimmed by 2 bases and J by 4 bases, leaving 8 bases between them.

This rearrangement joins TRBV4-3 to TRBJ2-7; 7 nucleotides line up with TRBD2. Germline CDR1 LGHNA, CDR2 YSLEER. V lost 6 bases and J lost 3; bases outside the gene matches: 11. The CDR3 sequence is 15 residues long. The CDR3 reads CASSPLAGEGYEQYF. Written as DNA, the CDR3 is TGCGCCAGCAGTCCCTTAGCGGGTGAAGGCTACGAGCAGTACTTC.

The chain links TRBV27 to TRBJ2-3; D is possibly TRBD1 or TRBD2 (5 bases each). Germline loops: CDR1 MNHEY, CDR2 SMNVEV (reference sequence). The length of the CDR3 is 13 residues. V was pared by 8 bases and J by 6 bases, with 15 bases between. The CDR3 nucleotides read TGTGCCAGCGCCCCCCGATGGGGGGATACGCAGTATTTT. Translating it yields CASAPRWGDTQYF.

The chain couples TRBV2 to TRBJ1-3, with D possibly matching TRBD1 (5 bases). V was cut by 1 base and J by 2 bases, with 12 bases left in between. Germline CDR1 and CDR2: SNHLY and FYNNEI. The CDR3 length is 16 residues. CDR3 amino acids: CASSEGGTGAGNTIYF. The CDR3 coding sequence is TGTGCCAGCAGTGAAGGGGGGACTGGGGCTGGAAACACCATATATTTT.

The chain couples TRBV6-6 to TRBJ1-5, with 7 bases lining up with TRBD1. V gave up 0 bases and J gave up 7 bases; unmatched junction bases: 3. Germline V gene sequence: CDR1 MNHNY, CDR2 SVGAGI (reference sequence). There are 14 residues in the CDR3. The CDR3 region has the DNA TGTGCCAGCAGTTACTCGACAGGGAGCCAGCCCCAGCATTTT. Its translation: CASSYSTGSQPQHF.

The chain uses TRBV5-6 and TRBJ2-5, with 7 bases aligning to TRBD1. Trimming removed 3 bases from V and 1 base from J; junction bases left unmatched: 9. CDR3 length equals 16 residues. Looked up from germline, CDR1 is SGHDT and CDR2 is YYEEEE. This CDR3 is CASSSGPQGFQETQYF. CDR3 DNA: TGTGCCAGCAGCTCCGGACCACAGGGGTTCCAAGAGACCCAGTACTTC.

The gene calls are TRBV9 and TRBJ1-5, with D perhaps TRBD1 (6 bases). Germline CDR1 is SGDLS and CDR2 is YYNGEE. Trimming took off 4 bases at V and 5 bases at J, with 13 bases between the two ends. The CDR3 sequence is 14 residues long. This CDR3 is CASSSQGDHQPQHF. In nucleotides, the CDR3 is TGTGCCAGCAGCTCACAGGGAGACCATCAGCCCCAGCATTTT.

This chain uses TRBV6-1 with TRBJ1-1, with TRBD1 identical over 7 bases. This CDR3 contains 14 residues. Germline V gene sequence: CDR1 MNHNS, CDR2 SASEGT. Unmatched junction bases numbered 14, after V lost 6 bases and J lost 10 bases. CDR3 bases: TGTGCCAGCAGGGAAACAGGGGAACCTCGGAGAGCTTTCTTT. This sequence encodes CASRETGEPRRAFF.

The chain uses TRBV9 and TRBJ2-7, with 8 bases aligning to TRBD1. The CDR3 spans 14 residues. V was clipped by 0 bases and J by 4 bases; unmatched bases: 3. The germline CDR1 and CDR2 sequences are SGDLS and YYNGEE. The CDR3 sequence is CASSVVRGRYEQYF. CDR3 DNA sequence: TGTGCCAGCAGCGTAGTCAGGGGGCGGTACGAGCAGTACTTC.

This clone was recorded once. This rearrangement joins TRBV27 to TRBJ2-7; D unresolved. The CDR3 covers 13 residues. Trimming shortened V by 7 bases and J by 8 bases, and 18 bases separated the two germline ends. Germline assignment: CDR1 MNHEY and CDR2 SMNVEV (reference sequence). In DNA, the CDR3 is TGTGCCAGCAACCCCCGGAATCAGGAAAAGCAGTACTTC. Amino acid sequence: CASNPRNQEKQYF.

This clone was recorded a few times. The J gene is TRBJ2-7, the V gene TRBV30; D gene unclear. The CDR3 runs to 12 residues. The V gene lost 0 bases and the J gene lost 3 bases, with 6 bases spanning the gap. CDR1 and CDR2 (germline): GTSNPN, SVGIG (reference sequence). The DNA of the CDR3 is TGTGCCTGGAGTGTGGGCTTCTACGAGCAGTACTTC. Translation gives CAWSVGFYEQYF.

The rearrangement uses TRBV10-3 and TRBJ2-7, with D unclear. V lost 0 bases to trimming and J lost 3 bases, with 18 bases between them. The CDR3 has 17 amino acids. Germline-derived CDR1 and CDR2 are ENHRY and SYGVKD. The CDR3 region has the DNA TGTGCCATCAGTGAGTCAAGGACGAAGCAGTCGTTCTACGAGCAGTACTTC. It codes for CAISESRTKQSFYEQYF.

J is TRBJ2-2 and V is TRBV11-2; 9 bases align to TRBD1. Germline V gene sequence: CDR1 SGHAT, CDR2 FQNNGV. J lost 5 bases, V lost 6 bases, and 4 bases had no gene match. This CDR3 contains 14 residues. The CDR3 loop reads CASRRTGVTGELFF. The DNA for the CDR3 is TGTGCCAGCAGACGGACAGGGGTTACCGGGGAGCTGTTTTTT. The variable domain in full, with the rest retrieved from reference TRBV11-2 and TRBJ2-2, is EAGVAQSPRYKIIEKRQSVAFWCNPISGHATLYWYQQILGQGPKLLIQFQNNGVVDDSQLPKDRFSAERLKGVDSTLKIQPAKLEDSAVYLCASRRTGVTGELFFGEGSRLTVL.

The chain is built from TRBV30 and TRBJ1-2; 9 positions match TRBD1. J lost 7 bases, V lost 8 bases, and 14 bases had no gene match. This CDR3 is built from 14 residues. The V gene's germline CDR1 is GTSNPN and CDR2 SVGIG (reference sequence). CDR3 amino acids: CAQHRGQGWSGYTF. The CDR3, as DNA: TGTGCCCAGCACAGGGGGCAAGGATGGTCTGGCTACACCTTC.

The chain carries TRBV19 and TRBJ1-1; no firm D call. The CDR3 is 14 amino acids. Per germline, CDR1 LNHDA and CDR2 SQIVND (reference sequence). V lost 1 base to trimming and J lost 5 bases, with 11 bases between them. The CDR3 DNA follows: TGTGCCAGTAGTATAGGGCAGTTGAGGACTGAAGCTTTCTTT. This encodes CASSIGQLRTEAFF.

This clone was found a few times. This chain links TRBV11-3 with TRBJ2-5; a weak D match, TRBD1 (6 bases). Germline V lookup: CDR1 SGHNT, CDR2 YENEEA. The ends were cut back, 4 bases at V and 5 bases at J, with 14 bases in the middle. The CDR3 loop spans 14 amino acids. The CDR3 sequence: CASSSATGDETQYF. CDR3 DNA: TGTGCCAGCAGCTCGGCGACAGGAGATGAGACCCAGTACTTC.

The CDR3 spells CASSEPGLATYEQYF. The CDR3 DNA reads as TGTGCCAGCAGTGAACCGGGACTAGCCACCTACGAGCAGTACTTC. The chain couples TRBV25-1 to TRBJ2-7, with 9 bases lining up with TRBD2. The J segment lost 2 bases and the V segment lost 2 bases, leaving 4 bases of the junction unmatched. CDR1 is MGHDK, CDR2 SYGVNS, per germline. CDR3 length: 15 amino acids.

The chain couples TRBV7-2 to TRBJ2-7; D uncertain. The germline V gene has CDR1 SGHTA and CDR2 FQGNSA. The CDR3 is 12 amino acids. V shed 1 base and J shed 4 bases, with 5 bases lying between them. In nucleotides, the CDR3 is TGTGCCAGCAGCTTAGTAGTTTACGAGCAGTACTTC. Translating gives CASSLVVYEQYF.

This clone appeared a few times. The genes are TRBV30 and TRBJ1-3, with D hard to call. The CDR3 extends over 15 amino acids. V gave up 0 bases and J gave up 1 base, with 10 bases separating them. Germline V gives CDR1 GTSNPN, CDR2 SVGIG (reference sequence). The CDR3 protein is CAWSVMTISGNTIYF. CDR3 coding DNA: TGTGCCTGGAGTGTAATGACAATATCTGGAAACACCATATATTTT.